This T cell receptor beta chain was identified in a study of monozygotic twins with inflammatory bowel disease. Study-wide findings and caveats: Healthy twins shared more clonotypes with others than IBD patients, most markedly active ones.

The germline V gene encodes CDR1 LGHNA and CDR2 YNFKEQ. CDR3 length: 16 amino acids. Concerning this clonotype: Its antigen is not identified.

Researchers generated cDNA in eight separate reactions per sample. Template switching introduced UMIs that contain a 6-nucleotide sample barcode. TCRdb reprocessed the 5' RACE reads, with one entry per CDR3 protein and no DNA. There are about 160,000 distinct CDR3 sequences in the sample, with more than 2.5% held by the top ten. The sample consisted of blood. The origin of this receptor is a human donor with ulcerative colitis or Crohn's disease, or a healthy co-twin of an affected twin (not recorded which). The chain couples TRBV4-2 to TRBJ2-1; TCRdb calls TRBD1, which cannot be checked without DNA. The chain's CDR3 is CASSQGTGQGRNEQFF.